Following are 11 T cell receptor beta chains from one sample sequenced in a study of T cells in Graves' hyperthyroidism and ophthalmopathy (dated 2019 in TCRdb). Libraries were built with multiplex PCR. Sequencing relied on an Illumina HiSeq 2000. The TCR beta CDR3 regions were amplified from RNA transcripts. A first-round RT-PCR of the TCR CDR3 used the HTBI primer set with the Qiagen OneStep RT-PCR kit. Through fastp at Q25 and MiXCR, TCRdb rebuilt clones from the public reads, retaining in-frame beta chains. All rows with the same CDR3 protein become a single entry with the most common DNA and genes. This sample is represented by more than 300,000 distinct CDR3 sequences; 17% of them were singletons. Clones ranked in the top ten supply roughly a third of the sample. The sample consisted of blood. Receptors were obtained from a woman in her 30s with Graves' hyperthyroidism that later progressed to Graves' ophthalmopathy.

The V gene is TRBV5-1, the J gene TRBJ1-4; D remains ambiguous. Per the germline V gene, CDR1 is SGHRS and CDR2 is YFSETQ. CDR3 size: 15 residues. With 2 bases removed from V and 0 bases from J, the gap between germline ends came to 8 bases. The CDR3 sequence: CASSFGSATNEKLFF. In DNA form, the CDR3 reads TGCGCCAGCAGCTTCGGGAGTGCAACTAATGAAAAACTGTTTTTT.

This clonotype has ten or more counts. The V call is TRBV5-1, the J call TRBJ1-4, with D possibly matching TRBD1 (6 bases). V lost 4 bases, J lost 4 bases, and 11 bases lay in between. The CDR3 is made up of 14 amino acids. Germline CDR1 and CDR2: SGHRS and YFSETQ. CDR3 region: CASSAGEFNEKLFF. The CDR3 DNA sequence: TGCGCCAGCAGCGCAGGGGAGTTTAATGAAAAACTGTTTTTT.

At least ten counts were recorded for this clonotype. The chain joins TRBV28 to TRBJ1-3; no reliable D call. Germline CDR1 reads MDHEN; CDR2 reads SYDVKM. With 3 bases removed from V and 2 bases from J, the gap between germline ends came to 17 bases. CDR3 size: 17 residues. CDR3 bases: TGTGCCAGCAGTTTCGGGCAGCGCCCGGCAACTGGAAACACCATATATTTT. Its protein product is CASSFGQRPATGNTIYF.

This clonotype appeared many times. The chain employs TRBV11-2 and TRBJ2-2; TRBD2 agrees at 7 bases. The V and J ends lost 5 bases and 6 bases, in that order; junction bases with no gene match: 18. Per germline, CDR1 SGHAT and CDR2 FQNNGV. The CDR3 loop spans 18 amino acids. CDR3 sequence reads: CASSPPRDGTIRSGELFF. CDR3 sequence (DNA): TGTGCCAGCAGCCCCCCCCGAGATGGGACTATTCGCTCCGGGGAGCTGTTTTTT.

This clonotype was counted ten times or more. The V gene is TRBV24-1, the J gene TRBJ2-1; the match to TRBD2 covers 12 bases. The CDR3 is made up of 18 amino acids. The junction had 21 bases not matched to a gene; V was cut back by 4 bases and J by 15 bases. Looked up from germline, CDR1 is KGHDR and CDR2 is SFDVKD. The chain's CDR3 is CATSDSHSSRLAGEAAFF. In DNA form, the CDR3 reads TGTGCCACCAGTGACTCACACTCGTCGAGACTAGCGGGAGAGGCTGCGTTCTTC.

This clonotype was picked up a small number of times. The genes are TRBV20-1 and TRBJ2-7; no clear D. Looked up from germline, CDR1 is DFQATT and CDR2 is SNEGSKA (reference sequence). The CDR3 has 14 amino acids. The germline V and J ends were trimmed by 0 bases and 5 bases, with 14 bases remaining between them. CDR3 sequence reads: CSARDRKAPDEQYF. The CDR3, as DNA: TGCAGTGCTAGAGATCGGAAAGCTCCCGACGAGCAGTACTTC.

Ten or more counts support this clonotype. This chain connects TRBV5-1 to TRBJ1-2; no definite D call. Germline CDR1 reads SGHRS; CDR2 reads YFSETQ. CDR3 length equals 15 residues. V was trimmed by 0 bases and J by 4 bases, leaving 13 bases between them. The CDR3 spells CASSLGAASGYGYTF. CDR3 bases: TGCGCCAGCAGCTTGGGAGCGGCATCGGGCTATGGCTACACCTTC.

This clonotype was observed many times. The chain has TRBV28 and TRBJ1-2; 8 nucleotides align to TRBD1. CDR1 is MDHEN and CDR2 is SYDVKM in the germline V gene. Unmatched junction bases numbered 10, after V lost 6 bases and J lost 7 bases. The CDR3 consists of 14 residues. CDR3 DNA: TGTGCCAGCAGCGAACAGGGGGGGGGGGCTGGCTACACCTTC. It is translated as CASSEQGGGAGYTF.

This clonotype was counted a few times. V and J are TRBV19 and TRBJ1-5; the D is unclear. The V end was cut by 1 base, the J end by 2 bases, with 6 bases between. CDR1 and CDR2 (germline): LNHDA, SQIVND (reference sequence). This CDR3 contains 14 residues. The CDR3 reads CASSIASGNQPQHF. DNA for the CDR3: TGTGCCAGTAGTATAGCCTCGGGCAATCAGCCCCAGCATTTT.

The V and J genes are TRBV9 and TRBJ2-5; 9 bases agree with TRBD2. The trim removed 0 bases at V and 5 bases at J, leaving 11 bases unmatched. This CDR3 is built from 17 residues. CDR1 SGDLS and CDR2 YYNGEE come from the germline V gene. The chain's CDR3 is CASSVGNSGSLRETQYF. In nucleotides, the CDR3 is TGTGCCAGCAGCGTAGGAAATAGCGGGAGTTTACGGGAGACCCAGTACTTC.

This chain uses TRBV11-2 with TRBJ2-7; the D is unclear. Germline V lookup: CDR1 SGHAT, CDR2 FQNNGV. The CDR3 extends over 13 amino acids. The V end was cut by 1 base, the J end by 1 base, with 5 bases between. Here the CDR3 DNA reads TGTGCCAGCAGCTTAGCCCGATCCTACGAGCAGTACTTC. Protein product: CASSLARSYEQYF.